This entry lists 5 T cell receptor beta chains sequenced from one sample in a study of blood T cell repertoires in COVID-19 (dated by TCRdb to the early 2020s). Library generation was performed with the immunoSEQ multiplex PCR assay. What TCRdb holds here is the immuneACCESS table cut down to in-frame rearrangements. Part of the clones is not present; checked against another copy, under half of the missing clones reflect an unresolved V gene, and the others are unexplained. The sample profile shows 200,000 to 250,000 clones; about 82% of them were found once. The top ten clonotypes cover 9% to 15% of the sample. The material sequenced was peripheral blood. Receptor source: a man older than 75 with acute or convalescent COVID-19.

Details on this clone: The sample holds other DNA sequences that translate to the same CDR3. The chain has TRBV5-1 and TRBJ1-5, with D possibly being TRBD1 (5 bases). Trimming took 0 bases from V and 7 from J, leaving 11 bases between them. There are 14 residues in the CDR3. Germline CDR1 is SGHRS and CDR2 is YFSETQ. CDR3 DNA sequence: TGCGCCAGCAGCTTGGACGGGGGACGGCAGCCCCAGCATTTT. Translation: CASSLDGGRQPQHF.

CDR3 amino acids: CAISDANTGLQPQHF. The CDR3 DNA follows: TGTGCCATCAGTGATGCCAACACAGGGCTTCAGCCCCAGCATTTT. The V gene is TRBV10-3, the J gene TRBJ1-5; the D gene is possibly TRBD1 (6 bases). The V end lost 3 bases, the J end lost 6 bases, and 15 bases lay between the germline ends. The CDR3 is 15 residues long. Looked up from germline, CDR1 is ENHRY and CDR2 is SYGVKD.

J is TRBJ1-5 and V is TRBV29-1; TRBD1 might be the D (6 bases). The germline V gene has CDR1 SQVTM and CDR2 ANQGSEA. Trimming removed 6 bases at V and 4 bases at J, with 16 bases between. The CDR3 has 14 residues. CDR3 nucleotide sequence: TGCAGCGTCAGAACAGGGACGGGGAATCAGCCCCAGCATTTT. Amino acids: CSVRTGTGNQPQHF.

This clone was observed a few times. At the DNA level, this CDR3 is encoded by other sequences in the same sample as well. V is TRBV11-2 and J is TRBJ1-1; D perhaps matches TRBD1 (5 bases). CDR1 and CDR2 from the germline V gene are SGHAT and FQNNGV. V lost 1 base and J lost 4, with 10 bases in between. The CDR3 is 14 amino acids. The CDR3 nucleotides are TGTGCCAGCAGCTTAGGGCAGGGAAGCACTGAAGCTTTCTTT. This gives the protein CASSLGQGSTEAFF.

The chain carries TRBV2 and TRBJ1-1; D call uncertain. This CDR3 spans 15 amino acids. Between the trimmed V and J ends, which lost 0 bases and 3 bases, there was a span of 11 bases. Germline values: CDR1 SNHLY, CDR2 FYNNEI. The CDR3 reads CASSEALRRHTEAFF. In DNA form, the CDR3 reads TGTGCCAGCAGTGAAGCGCTTCGGCGGCACACTGAAGCTTTCTTT.